This T cell receptor beta chain was recorded in a study of blood T cell repertoires in COVID-19. In the study overall: From T cells, B-cell-depleted T cells, or PBMCs came the material, which was cDNA or gDNA.

TCRdb keeps only in-frame clones here, not all; method: immunoSEQ multiplex PCR. The sample consists of under 200,000 clones, around 90% of them appearing once. The sequencing input was peripheral blood. The receptor was isolated from a man aged 18 to 30 with acute or convalescent COVID-19.

CDR3 sequence reads: CASSTPGTSLNYGYTF. The CDR3 DNA sequence: TGTGCCAGTAGTACTCCCGGGACATCCTTAAATTATGGCTACACCTTC. This rearrangement joins TRBV19 to TRBJ1-2; tentative D call: TRBD1 (6 bases). With 4 bases removed from V and 5 bases from J, the gap between germline ends came to 20 bases. Germline values: CDR1 LNHDA, CDR2 SQIVND (reference sequence). This CDR3 comprises 16 residues. The complete variable domain, with remaining parts taken from reference TRBV19 and TRBJ1-2, reads DGGITQSPKYLFRKEGQNVTLSCEQNLNHDAMYWYRQDPGQGLRLIYYSQIVNDFQKGDIAEGYSVSREKKESFPLTVTSAQKNPTAFYLCASSTPGTSLNYGYTFGSGTRLTVV.